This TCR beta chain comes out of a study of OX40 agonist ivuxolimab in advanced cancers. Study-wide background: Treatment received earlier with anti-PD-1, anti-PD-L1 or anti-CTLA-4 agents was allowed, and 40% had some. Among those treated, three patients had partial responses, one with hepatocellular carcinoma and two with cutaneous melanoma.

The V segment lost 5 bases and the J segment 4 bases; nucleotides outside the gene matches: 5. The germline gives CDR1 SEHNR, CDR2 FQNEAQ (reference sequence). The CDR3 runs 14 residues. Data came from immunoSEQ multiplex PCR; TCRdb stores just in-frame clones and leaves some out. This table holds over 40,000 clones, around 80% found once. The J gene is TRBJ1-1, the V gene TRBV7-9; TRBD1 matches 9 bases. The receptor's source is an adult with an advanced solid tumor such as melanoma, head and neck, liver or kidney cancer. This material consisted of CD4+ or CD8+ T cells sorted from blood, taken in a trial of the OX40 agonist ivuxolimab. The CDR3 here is CASSTSTGGTEAFF. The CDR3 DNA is TGTGCCAGCAGCACCTCGACAGGGGGCACTGAAGCTTTCTTT.